A selection of T cell receptor beta chains follows, all from one sample in a study of T cells in Graves' hyperthyroidism and ophthalmopathy. MiXCR, run by TCRdb on the multiplex PCR reads, gives a single entry per CDR3 protein. This sample has approximately 600,000 distinct CDR3 sequences; approximately 15% occur once, and the top ten carry 5% to 7%. Sequences were obtained from blood. The source of these receptors is a woman under 40 with Graves' hyperthyroidism that later progressed to Graves' ophthalmopathy. Both conserved end residues are trimmed from each CDR3. D genes are given only for firm matches. Clone size is shown for a subset of rows, as once, few, many or a class of expanded clone.

>TRBJ1-5|many|TRBV20-1|-
SARRDYNQPQH
>TRBJ1-5|many|TRBV20-1|TRBD1
SAPLWTGGPWSNQPQH
>TRBJ2-1|many|TRBV20-1|-
SAREGQGDEQF
>TRBJ2-2|many|TRBV10-3|-
AISSGTPRGELF
>TRBJ1-6|-|TRBV2|-
ASRGLGQGNSPLH
>TRBJ1-2|many|TRBV5-1|-
ASSPGTDLGYT
>TRBJ2-7|many|TRBV28|TRBD2
ASRAAGGYEQY
>TRBJ2-5|-|TRBV20-1|TRBD2
TLAGGSTETQY
>TRBJ1-4|-|TRBV7-9|TRBD1
ASSSPPGQGPNEKLF
>TRBJ2-7|few|TRBV7-6|-
ASSPEVGSYEQY
>TRBJ2-5|many|TRBV24-1|TRBD2
ATSIGAGEGETQY
>TRBJ2-7|many|TRBV10-3|-
AISDSGAPYEQY
>TRBJ1-5|many|TRBV27|-
ASSLGGRNQPQH
>TRBJ2-4|-|TRBV28|TRBD2
ASSFGGTIAKNIQY
>TRBJ2-3|-|TRBV7-8|TRBD2
ASSSRTSGGGTDTQY
>TRBJ2-6|many|TRBV28|-
ASSLYPALSGANVLT
>TRBJ2-1|few|TRBV3-1|-
ASSPELGRYNEQF
>TRBJ1-1|few|TRBV6-5|TRBD1
ASSYSTGGLMNTEAF
>TRBJ2-7|many|TRBV7-2|-
ASSFPGLPRQY
>TRBJ2-3|-|TRBV5-4|TRBD2
ASSLAKTAGGPRKDTQY
>TRBJ2-7|-|TRBV27|TRBD2
ASRRREFYEQY
>TRBJ1-4|many|TRBV12-5|TRBD1
ASGLTVTGGTEKLF
>TRBJ1-2|-|TRBV27|-
ASSRTGTYYGYT
>TRBJ2-7|many|TRBV30|-
AWMERGREQY
>TRBJ1-1|many|TRBV7-3|-
ASSLGQSDTEAF
>TRBJ2-7|many|TRBV28|-
ASSLGKREQY
>TRBJ2-1|many|TRBV5-1|-
ASARVGSGNEQF
>TRBJ2-4|few|TRBV19|TRBD2
ASSSGSWAKNIQY
>TRBJ2-1|many|TRBV20-1|-
SARGPGVAGNNEQF
>TRBJ1-1|many|TRBV20-1|-
SARDGRHTEAF
>TRBJ2-5|many|TRBV19|TRBD2
ASSPGTSDQTQY
>TRBJ2-1|many|TRBV20-1|TRBD2
SLRRLAGINEQF
>TRBJ1-2|many|TRBV19|TRBD1
ASSIPGQGNFYGYT
>TRBJ2-1|many|TRBV12-5|TRBD2
ASGLASGGYNEQF
>TRBJ2-7|-|TRBV5-6|-
ASSLDGTPEQY
>TRBJ2-7|-|TRBV6-1|-
ASSRTVNYEQY